These 13 T cell receptor beta chains were sequenced from one sample in a study of blood T cell repertoires in COVID-19. The method was immunoSEQ multiplex PCR; TCRdb's version includes in-frame clones alone and lacks a portion of them. The sample has 450,000 or so clones, over 85% seen once. Sequencing was carried out using peripheral blood. The receptors shown here come from a man younger than 30 with COVID-19, enrolled during active disease.

For the CDR3, the DNA is TGTGCCAGCACCGACCCTAGCGATCCCACAGATACGCAGTATTTT. Amino acid sequence: CASTDPSDPTDTQYF. The rearrangement joins TRBV25-1 to TRBJ2-3, with TRBD2 as a possible D gene (6 bases). Germline V gene data show CDR1 as MGHDK and CDR2 as SYGVNS. The CDR3 length is 15 residues. The V and J ends lost 7 bases and 2 bases respectively, with 16 bases between them.

This chain uses TRBV29-1 with TRBJ2-3; D possibly corresponds to TRBD2 (5 bases). The germline V gene encodes CDR1 SQVTM and CDR2 ANQGSEA. The CDR3 has 14 amino acids. The V and J ends lost 6 bases and 0 bases respectively, with 13 bases between them. The CDR3 DNA reads as TGCAGCGTATTGGGCGGGCAAAGCACAGATACGCAGTATTTT. Its translation is CSVLGGQSTDTQYF.

This chain joins TRBV5-1 and TRBJ2-1; 10 bases map to TRBD2. V shed 4 bases and J 7 bases; nucleotides not matched to a gene: 11. Germline V gives CDR1 SGHRS, CDR2 YFSETQ. CDR3 length: 16 residues. The CDR3 protein is CASSPISGRFGNEQFF. The CDR3 nucleotides are TGCGCCAGCAGCCCCATTAGCGGGAGGTTCGGGAATGAGCAGTTCTTC.

The chain recombines TRBV18 with TRBJ2-2; tentatively, D is TRBD2 (6 bases). V gave up 5 bases and J gave up 6 bases, with 28 bases separating them. There are 19 residues in the CDR3. Germline assignment: CDR1 KGHSH and CDR2 LQKENI. CDR3 sequence reads: CASSGRGGANRNYSGELFF. The CDR3 DNA follows: TGTGCCAGCTCAGGACGTGGCGGGGCCAATCGGAATTACTCCGGGGAGCTGTTTTTT.

CDR3 loop: CASRVGQLSYEQYF. The DNA of the CDR3 is TGTGCCAGCAGAGTCGGACAGCTATCCTACGAGCAGTACTTC. The V gene is TRBV2, the J gene TRBJ2-7; perhaps TRBD1 as D (6 bases). V lost 6 bases to trimming and J lost 1 base, with 13 bases between them. Germline values: CDR1 SNHLY, CDR2 FYNNEI. This CDR3 comprises 14 residues.

The chain uses TRBV29-1 and TRBJ2-7; TRBD2 matches 7 bases. After removal of 2 bases from V and 5 bases from J, the junction contained 12 bases not matched to a gene. CDR1 SQVTM and CDR2 ANQGSEA come from the germline V gene. This CDR3 has 15 residues. The CDR3 loop reads CSVELGGRGYHEQYF. In DNA, the CDR3 is TGCAGCGTTGAACTGGGCGGGAGAGGCTACCACGAGCAGTACTTC.

This chain links TRBV3-1 (or the pseudogene TRBV3-2) with TRBJ1-6; TRBD1 might be the D (5 bases). V dropped 4 bases and J dropped 9 bases, with 16 bases sitting between them. CDR3 size: 15 residues. Germline values: CDR1 LGHDT, CDR2 YNNKEL (reference sequence). CDR3 in amino acids: CASSPVRGEGSPLHF. The CDR3 nucleotides are TGTGCCAGCAGCCCGGTCCGAGGGGAGGGTTCACCCCTCCACTTT.

The chain uses TRBV5-1 and TRBJ2-1, with TRBD1 matching over 7 bases. Germline CDR1 and CDR2: SGHRS and YFSETQ. This CDR3 contains 16 residues. After removal of 4 bases from V and 1 base from J, the junction contained 8 bases not matched to a gene. CDR3 in amino acids: CASSGNSGQSYNEQFF. Here the CDR3 DNA reads TGCGCCAGCAGCGGAAACTCGGGACAGTCCTACAATGAGCAGTTCTTC.

The chain joins TRBV6-1 to TRBJ1-6; no clear D. Trimming cost V 2 bases and J 4 bases, with 9 bases left between them. Per germline, CDR1 MNHNS and CDR2 SASEGT. This CDR3 is 15 amino acids long. CDR3 coding DNA: TGTGCCAGCAGTGAACAACAGAGATATAATTCACCCCTCCACTTT. It translates to CASSEQQRYNSPLHF.

This chain uses TRBV5-5 with TRBJ1-1, with 7 bases lining up with TRBD1. CDR1 and CDR2 (germline): SGHKS, YYEKEE (reference sequence). V dropped 4 bases and J dropped 6; count of bases not matched to a gene: 6. CDR3 length: 13 amino acids. The CDR3 nucleotides read TGTGCCAGCAGCAGTACAGGGGCTGCTGAAGCTTTCTTT. It yields the protein CASSSTGAAEAFF.

The genes are TRBV11-3 and TRBJ2-3, with 7 bases aligning to TRBD2. The CDR3 runs to 15 residues. V gave up 1 base and J gave up 4 bases; unmatched junction bases: 5. The germline CDR1 and CDR2 sequences are SGHNT and YENEEA. The CDR3 spells CASSLAGTNADTQYF. The CDR3 bases are TGTGCCAGCAGCTTAGCCGGGACTAATGCAGATACGCAGTATTTT.

With respect to this clone: Distinct nucleotide sequences in the sample also encode this CDR3. The V and J genes are TRBV29-1 and TRBJ1-4; D is ambiguous. V lost 6 bases, J lost 1 base, and 9 bases lay in between. The CDR3 runs 13 residues. CDR1 and CDR2 (germline): SQVTM, ANQGSEA. The CDR3 here is CSVATGTNEKLFF. CDR3 nucleotide sequence: TGCAGCGTCGCGACGGGAACTAATGAAAAACTGTTTTTT.

The J gene is TRBJ2-6, the V gene TRBV30, with D hard to call. The CDR3 totals 15 residues. V was trimmed by 4 bases and J by 0 bases, leaving 10 bases between them. Germline CDR1 and CDR2: GTSNPN and SVGIG (reference sequence). CDR3 sequence (DNA): TGTGCCTGGACTAATGACTTCTCTGGGGCCAACGTCCTGACTTTC. This gives the protein CAWTNDFSGANVLTF.